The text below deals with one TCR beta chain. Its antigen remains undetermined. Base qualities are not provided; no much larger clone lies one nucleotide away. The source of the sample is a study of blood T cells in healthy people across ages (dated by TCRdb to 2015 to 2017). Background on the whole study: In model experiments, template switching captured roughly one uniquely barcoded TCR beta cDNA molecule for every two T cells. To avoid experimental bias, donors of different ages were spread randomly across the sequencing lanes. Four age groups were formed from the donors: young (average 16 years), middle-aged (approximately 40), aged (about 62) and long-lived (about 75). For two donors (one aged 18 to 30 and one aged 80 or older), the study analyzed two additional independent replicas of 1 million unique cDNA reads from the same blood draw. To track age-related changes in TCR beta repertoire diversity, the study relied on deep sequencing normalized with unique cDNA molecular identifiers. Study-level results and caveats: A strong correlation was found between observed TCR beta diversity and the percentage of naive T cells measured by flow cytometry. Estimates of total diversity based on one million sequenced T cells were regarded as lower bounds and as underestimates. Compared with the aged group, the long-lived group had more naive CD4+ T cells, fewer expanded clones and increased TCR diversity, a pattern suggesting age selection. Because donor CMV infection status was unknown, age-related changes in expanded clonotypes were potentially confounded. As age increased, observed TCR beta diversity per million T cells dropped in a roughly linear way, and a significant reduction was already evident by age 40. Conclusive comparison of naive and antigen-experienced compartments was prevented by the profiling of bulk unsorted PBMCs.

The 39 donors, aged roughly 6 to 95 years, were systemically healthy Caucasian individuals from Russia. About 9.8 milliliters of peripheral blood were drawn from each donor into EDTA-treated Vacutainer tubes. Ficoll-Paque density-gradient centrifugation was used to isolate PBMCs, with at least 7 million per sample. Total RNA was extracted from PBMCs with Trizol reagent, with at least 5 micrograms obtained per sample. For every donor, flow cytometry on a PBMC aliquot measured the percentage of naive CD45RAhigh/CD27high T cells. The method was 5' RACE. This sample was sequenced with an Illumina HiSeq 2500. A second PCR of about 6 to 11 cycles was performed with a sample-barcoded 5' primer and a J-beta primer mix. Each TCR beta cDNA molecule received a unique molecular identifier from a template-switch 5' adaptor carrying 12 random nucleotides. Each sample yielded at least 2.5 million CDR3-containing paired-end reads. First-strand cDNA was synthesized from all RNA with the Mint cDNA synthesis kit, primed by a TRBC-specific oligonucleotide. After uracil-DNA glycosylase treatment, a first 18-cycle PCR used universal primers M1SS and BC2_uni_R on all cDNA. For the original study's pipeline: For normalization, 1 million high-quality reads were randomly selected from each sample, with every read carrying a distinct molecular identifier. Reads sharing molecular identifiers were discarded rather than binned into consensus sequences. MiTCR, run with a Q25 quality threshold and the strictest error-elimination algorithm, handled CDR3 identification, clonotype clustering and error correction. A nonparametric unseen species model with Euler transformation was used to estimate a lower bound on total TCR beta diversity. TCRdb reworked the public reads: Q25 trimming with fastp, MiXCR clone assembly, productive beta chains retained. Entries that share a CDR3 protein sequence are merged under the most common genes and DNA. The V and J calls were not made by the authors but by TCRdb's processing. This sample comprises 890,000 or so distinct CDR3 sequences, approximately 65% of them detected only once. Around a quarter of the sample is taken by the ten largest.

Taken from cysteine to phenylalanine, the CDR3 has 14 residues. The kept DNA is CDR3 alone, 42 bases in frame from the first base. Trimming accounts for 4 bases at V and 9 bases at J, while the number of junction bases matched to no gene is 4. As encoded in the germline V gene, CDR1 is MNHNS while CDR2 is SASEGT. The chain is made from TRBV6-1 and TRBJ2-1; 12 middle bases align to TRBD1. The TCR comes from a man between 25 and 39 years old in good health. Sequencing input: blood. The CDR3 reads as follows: CASSVGTGGIEQFF. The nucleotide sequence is TGTGCCAGCAGTGTCGGGACAGGGGGCATTGAGCAGTTCTTC.